These T cell receptor beta chains were read from a single sample in a study of blood T cell repertoires in COVID-19. TCRdb's table, derived via immunoSEQ multiplex PCR, lists solely in-frame clones and lacks some. The sample shows 300,000 to 400,000 clones, around nine tenths of them seen only once. The source material was peripheral blood. The receptor set was obtained from a human donor in a cohort sampled during active COVID-19. CDR3s include the opening cysteine and the closing phenylalanine or tryptophan. A D gene is named only where the DNA matches it firmly. Where a row states a size, it is once, few, many or the class of an expanded clone; other rows omit it.

d_call	clone_size	j_call	v_call	cdr3_nt	cdr3_aa
NA	NA	TRBJ1-2	TRBV30	TGTGCCTGCCTGGCGGGGTCTTTTAACTATGGCTACACCTTC	CACLAGSFNYGYTF
NA	NA	TRBJ1-5	TRBV4-1	TGCGCCAGCAGCCAATTTCTGGAGCAGCCCCAGCATTTT	CASSQFLEQPQHF
NA	NA	TRBJ2-5	TRBV5-1	TGCGCCAGCAGCGGAGGAGGTAGCCAAGAGACCCAGTACTTC	CASSGGGSQETQYF
NA	NA	TRBJ2-2	TRBV5-1	TGCGCCACCAGGACTACCACGAACACCGGGGAGCTGTTTTTT	CATRTTTNTGELFF
NA	NA	TRBJ2-2	TRBV5-4	TGTGCCAGCAGACCCGGGATGGTGGGGACCGGGGAGCTGTTTTTT	CASRPGMVGTGELFF
NA	NA	TRBJ2-2	TRBV12-3/TRBV12-4	TGTGCCAGCAGTTTAGCTCGGAGCGGGGAGCTGTTTTTT	CASSLARSGELFF
NA	NA	TRBJ1-5	TRBV6-5	TGTGCCAGCAGCCGGCTGGGGGGAATCAATCAGCCCCAGCATTTT	CASSRLGGINQPQHF
NA	NA	TRBJ1-2	TRBV5-8	TGTGCCAGCAGCTTGTATCGGTTTAACTATGGCTACACCTTC	CASSLYRFNYGYTF
TRBD2	NA	TRBJ2-7	TRBV29-1	TGCAGCGTTGTGGGGGGGTCGGCTGAGCAGTACTTC	CSVVGGSAEQYF
TRBD2	NA	TRBJ2-1	TRBV5-8	TGTGCCAGCAGCTTGGTGGGACTAGGGGGCAATGAGCAGTTCTTC	CASSLVGLGGNEQFF
TRBD2	NA	TRBJ2-1	TRBV6-6	TGTGCCAGCAGACCACGGACTAGCAGGTACAATGAGCAGTTCTTC	CASRPRTSRYNEQFF
TRBD1	NA	TRBJ1-1	TRBV28	TGTGCCAGCAGTTTAGAGGACCCAGGGGGACGGGCTTTCTTT	CASSLEDPGGRAFF
NA	NA	TRBJ1-1	TRBV5-4	TGTGCCAGCAGCTTGGCGGGGGGGCTTAGGAACACTGAAGCTTTCTTT	CASSLAGGLRNTEAFF
TRBD2	NA	TRBJ2-3	TRBV19	TGTGCCAGTAGTACAACTAGCGGGGAACTCACAGATACGCAGTATTTT	CASSTTSGELTDTQYF
TRBD1	NA	TRBJ2-7	TRBV27	TGTGCCAGCAGTCAGCTCGGACAGGCCGAGCAGTACTTC	CASSQLGQAEQYF
TRBD2	NA	TRBJ2-2	TRBV11-2	TGTGCCAGCAGCTTAACCCCAGGGCTAGCGGGAGCTACCGGGGAGCTGTTTTTT	CASSLTPGLAGATGELFF
NA	NA	TRBJ2-2	TRBV6-5	TGTGCCAGCACCAACAGGGAGGGGCACGGGGAGCTGTTTTTT	CASTNREGHGELFF
NA	NA	TRBJ2-1	TRBV2	TGTGCCAGCAGTGTTCGCGGGCCCAAGCAGTTCTTC	CASSVRGPKQFF
NA	NA	TRBJ1-1	TRBV25-1	TGTGCCAGCAGTGGAGTAGGGGGCACTGAAGCTTTCTTT	CASSGVGGTEAFF
TRBD2	NA	TRBJ2-5	TRBV30	TGTGCCTGGAGTGTGGATCTAGCGGGATTCCAAGAGACCCAGTACTTC	CAWSVDLAGFQETQYF
NA	NA	TRBJ1-2	TRBV6-5	TGTGCCAGCAGAACGGGGATTACTAACTATGGCTACACCTTC	CASRTGITNYGYTF
NA	once	TRBJ2-1	TRBV21-1	TGTGCCAGCACCCGGGACAGGGCTTGGGAGGGGCTTTACAATGAGCAGTTCTTC	CASTRDRAWEGLYNEQFF
NA	NA	TRBJ1-4	TRBV19	TGTGCCAGTAGTATTCCGGGATCGGGAGCAACTAATGAAAAACTGTTTTTT	CASSIPGSGATNEKLFF
NA	once	TRBJ1-6	TRBV18	TGTGCCAGCTCACCGCGGGGGGAAGGGTGGAACTCCTATAATTCACCCCTCCACTTT	CASSPRGEGWNSYNSPLHF
NA	NA	TRBJ2-1	TRBV10-3	TGTGCCACCGTGAACCGCGAGGACAATGAGCAGTTCTTC	CATVNREDNEQFF
TRBD1	few	TRBJ2-6	TRBV19	TGTGCCAGTAGTATCGGGGACAGGTATTACTCTGGGGCCAACGTCCTGACTTTC	CASSIGDRYYSGANVLTF
NA	NA	TRBJ2-2	TRBV20-1	TGCAGTGCCCCCCGGGCCGGGGAGCTGTTTTTT	CSAPRAGELFF
NA	once	TRBJ2-3	TRBV10-3	TGTGCCATCAGTGAAGGGACTCGAACCACAGATACGCAGTATTTT	CAISEGTRTTDTQYF
NA	NA	TRBJ1-4	TRBV18	TGTGCCAGCTCACCATCAGTTGGGGGGACGGAGGAAAAACTGTTTTTT	CASSPSVGGTEEKLFF
TRBD2	NA	TRBJ2-3	TRBV5-6	TGTGCCAGCAGCCGTAGACTAGCCCCGGGGGGTACGCAGTATTTT	CASSRRLAPGGTQYF
TRBD2	NA	TRBJ2-7	TRBV29-1	TGCAGCGCTGCGGGGGGTGAATTCCGCTACGAGCAGTACTTC	CSAAGGEFRYEQYF
NA	NA	TRBJ1-2	TRBV6-2/TRBV6-3	TGTGCCAGCAGTTTCGCGATTCCTAGGAGCTATGGCTACACCTTC	CASSFAIPRSYGYTF